This is a list of T cell receptor beta chains from one sample in a study of graft-versus-host responses after intestinal transplantation. Their target antigens are unknown. Assay used: immunoSEQ multiplex PCR; TCRdb lists only in-frame clones, some missing. The table includes 65,000 to 90,000 clones, 85% to 95% detected once. The starting material was unstimulated CD8+ T cells sorted from spleen or lymph node cells, obtained before transplant. These receptors all come from a human donor who was the organ donor for an intestinal transplant. The conserved cysteine and the conserved F or W are not part of the CDR3 here. The order of the fields is V gene, J gene, CDR3 protein.

>TRBV5-1|TRBJ2-3
ASSVTGGMADTQY
>TRBV21-1|TRBJ2-7
ASSKAGYEQY
>TRBV21-1|TRBJ2-3
ARGGSTDTQY
>TRBV11-2|TRBJ2-3
ASSLVPGGDPY
>TRBV5-5|TRBJ1-4
ASSQDDRAYGEKLF
>TRBV19|TRBJ1-1
ASSETGNTEAF
>TRBV9|TRBJ1-6
ASNGRGRESYNSPLH
>TRBV27|TRBJ2-5
ASSLRRPWRSQETQY
>TRBV7-9|TRBJ1-2
ASSLGIRDRVYGYT
>TRBV19|TRBJ1-5
ASTFGGTAQPQH
>TRBV5-6|TRBJ1-1
ASSFDRGAEAF
>TRBV19|TRBJ2-3
ASSPGTGDTDTQY
>TRBV7-9|TRBJ1-4
ASSLTEIGEKLF
>TRBV4-1|TRBJ1-1
ASSRGTPGTEAF
>TRBV5-4|TRBJ2-7
ASSPGPTGTAYEQY
>TRBV11-2|TRBJ1-5
ASSTGQGGDQPQH
>TRBV2|TRBJ2-1
ASSEGYTSGDNEQF
>TRBV2|TRBJ1-5
ASSFDSNQPQH
>TRBV11-2|TRBJ2-5
ASSYGGDPGTQY
>TRBV2|TRBJ1-1
ASRDRAENTEAF
>TRBV4-1|TRBJ2-7
ASSQKHWGVHSIEQY
>TRBV19|TRBJ2-5
ASSIRGEETQY
>TRBV11-2|TRBJ2-2
ASSLDVGVGTGELF
>TRBV1|TRBJ2-1
TSSQDAYEQF
>TRBV4-1|TRBJ2-3
ASSQVVRLPWTDTQY
>TRBV4-1|TRBJ2-5
ASSQDLSKTTFQETQY
>TRBV19|TRBJ1-1
ASSMISGANTEAF
>TRBV11-3|TRBJ2-3
ASSRTSAETDTQY
>TRBV5-1|TRBJ2-2
ASSLEGTGELF
>TRBV7-9|TRBJ1-1
ASSRTTGTEAF
>TRBV18|TRBJ1-1
ASSPPLGKAGTEAF
>TRBV19|TRBJ2-3
ASRPPGGAGDTQY
>TRBV28|TRBJ1-2
ASSLQYPREFPSRDGYT
>TRBV6-1|TRBJ1-1
ASSVWQDEAF
>TRBV29-1|TRBJ2-3
SVEEGVDSTDTQY
>TRBV4-1|TRBJ2-7
ASSLHSSSSYEQY
>TRBV5-1|TRBJ1-2
ASSYEGPGDGYT
>TRBV6-1|TRBJ2-7
ASSEATGSYEQY
>TRBV15|TRBJ1-2
ATSRNRDANYGYT
>TRBV4-1|.
ASSQGNGVIVYEQY
>TRBV4-1|TRBJ2-7
ASSQTGQGFYEQY
>TRBV4-1|TRBJ2-7
ASSQPPELAGVNEQY